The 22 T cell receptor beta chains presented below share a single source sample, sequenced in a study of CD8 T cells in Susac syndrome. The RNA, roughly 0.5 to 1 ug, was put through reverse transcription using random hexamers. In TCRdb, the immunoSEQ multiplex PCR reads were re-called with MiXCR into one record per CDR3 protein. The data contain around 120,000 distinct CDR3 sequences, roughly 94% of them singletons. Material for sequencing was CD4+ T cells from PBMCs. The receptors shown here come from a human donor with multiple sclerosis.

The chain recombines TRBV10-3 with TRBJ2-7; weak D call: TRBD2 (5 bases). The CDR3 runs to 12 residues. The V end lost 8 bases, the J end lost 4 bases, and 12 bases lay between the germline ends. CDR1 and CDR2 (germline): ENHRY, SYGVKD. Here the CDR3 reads CAIAPAEYEQYF. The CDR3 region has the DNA TGTGCCATCGCTCCAGCGGAATACGAGCAGTACTTC.

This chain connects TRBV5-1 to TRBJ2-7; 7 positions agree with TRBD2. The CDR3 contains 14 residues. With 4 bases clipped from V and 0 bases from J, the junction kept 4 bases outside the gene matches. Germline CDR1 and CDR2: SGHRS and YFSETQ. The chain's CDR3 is CASSGEGSSYEQYF. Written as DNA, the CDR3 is TGCGCCAGCAGCGGGGAGGGGAGCTCCTACGAGCAGTACTTC.

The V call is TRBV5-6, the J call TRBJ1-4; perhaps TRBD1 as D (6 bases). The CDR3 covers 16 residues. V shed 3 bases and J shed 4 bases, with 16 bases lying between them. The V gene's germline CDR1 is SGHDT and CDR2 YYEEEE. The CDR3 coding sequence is TGTGCCAGCAGCTCTCCGGACACAGGGTATAATGAAAAACTGTTTTTT. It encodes CASSSPDTGYNEKLFF.

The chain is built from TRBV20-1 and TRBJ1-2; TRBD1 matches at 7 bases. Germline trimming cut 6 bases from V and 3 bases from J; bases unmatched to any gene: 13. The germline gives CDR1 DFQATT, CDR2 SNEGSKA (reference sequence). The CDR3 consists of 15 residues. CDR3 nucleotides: TGCAGTGCCCGTAGGATAAGACAGGGTGACTATGGCTACACCTTC. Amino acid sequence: CSARRIRQGDYGYTF.

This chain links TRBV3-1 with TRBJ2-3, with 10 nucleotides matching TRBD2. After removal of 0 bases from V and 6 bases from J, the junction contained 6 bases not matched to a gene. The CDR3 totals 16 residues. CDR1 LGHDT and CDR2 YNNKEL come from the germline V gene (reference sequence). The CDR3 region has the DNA TGTGCCAGCAGCCAAGATCGAGCGGGGGGGCGGGATACGCAGTATTTT. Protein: CASSQDRAGGRDTQYF.

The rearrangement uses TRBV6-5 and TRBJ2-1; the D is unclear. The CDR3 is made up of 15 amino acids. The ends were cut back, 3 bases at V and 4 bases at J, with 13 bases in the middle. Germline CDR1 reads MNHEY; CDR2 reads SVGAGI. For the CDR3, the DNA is TGTGCCAGCAGTTATTCCCCTACGACATACAATGAGCAGTTCTTC. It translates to CASSYSPTTYNEQFF.

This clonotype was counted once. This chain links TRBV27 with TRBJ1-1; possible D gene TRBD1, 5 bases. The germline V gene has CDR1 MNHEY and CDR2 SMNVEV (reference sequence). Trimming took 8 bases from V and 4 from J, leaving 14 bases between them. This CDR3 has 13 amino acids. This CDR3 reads CASHLAGGTEAFF. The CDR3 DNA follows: TGTGCCAGCCACCTGGCGGGGGGCACTGAAGCTTTCTTT.

DNA for the CDR3: TGTGCCAGCAGCTCCGGGACAGGGGGTAATGAGCAGTTCTTC. It yields the protein CASSSGTGGNEQFF. The J gene is TRBJ2-1, the V gene TRBV5-6, with 11 bases aligning to TRBD1. Germline CDR1 is SGHDT and CDR2 is YYEEEE. The CDR3 has 14 residues. J gave up 7 bases and V 3 bases, and 3 bases lay outside the gene matches.

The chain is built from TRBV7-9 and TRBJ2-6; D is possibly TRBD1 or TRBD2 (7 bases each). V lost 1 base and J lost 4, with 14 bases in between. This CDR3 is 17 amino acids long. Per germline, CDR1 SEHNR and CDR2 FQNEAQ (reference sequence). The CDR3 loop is CASSLGSGGAGANVLTF. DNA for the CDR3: TGTGCCAGCAGCTTAGGGTCAGGGGGGGCAGGGGCCAACGTCCTGACTTTC.

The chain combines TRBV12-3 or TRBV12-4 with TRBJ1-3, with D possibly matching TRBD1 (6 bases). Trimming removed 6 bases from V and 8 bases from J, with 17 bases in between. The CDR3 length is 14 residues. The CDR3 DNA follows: TGTGCCAGCAGCCAACAGGGACCGAAGGACACCATATATTTT. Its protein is CASSQQGPKDTIYF.

The CDR3 here is CASSSSQGARAEAFF. In DNA, the CDR3 is TGTGCCAGCAGCTCTTCACAGGGGGCCCGGGCTGAAGCTTTCTTT. J is TRBJ1-1 and V is TRBV7-9; the match to TRBD1 covers 9 bases. CDR1 SEHNR and CDR2 FQNEAQ come from the germline V gene (reference sequence). This CDR3 is built from 15 residues. V dropped 4 bases and J dropped 6; count of bases not matched to a gene: 9.

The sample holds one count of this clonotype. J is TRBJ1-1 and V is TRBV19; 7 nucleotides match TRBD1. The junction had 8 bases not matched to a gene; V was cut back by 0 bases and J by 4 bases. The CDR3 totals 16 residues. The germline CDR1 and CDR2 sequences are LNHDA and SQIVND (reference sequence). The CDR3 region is CASSIEDRPSGTEAFF. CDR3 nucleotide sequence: TGTGCCAGTAGTATAGAGGACAGGCCATCGGGCACTGAAGCTTTCTTT.

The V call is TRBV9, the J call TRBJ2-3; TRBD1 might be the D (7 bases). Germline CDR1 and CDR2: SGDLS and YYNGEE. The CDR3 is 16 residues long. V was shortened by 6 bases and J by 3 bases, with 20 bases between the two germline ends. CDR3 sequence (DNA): TGTGCCAGCAATTCTAAAGGGGGGACAGTAACAGATACGCAGTATTTT. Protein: CASNSKGGTVTDTQYF.

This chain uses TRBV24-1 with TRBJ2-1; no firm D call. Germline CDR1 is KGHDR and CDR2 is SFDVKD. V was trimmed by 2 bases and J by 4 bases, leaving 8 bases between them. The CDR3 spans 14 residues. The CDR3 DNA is TGTGCCACCAGTGATTCGGGCGGATACAATGAGCAGTTCTTC. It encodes CATSDSGGYNEQFF.

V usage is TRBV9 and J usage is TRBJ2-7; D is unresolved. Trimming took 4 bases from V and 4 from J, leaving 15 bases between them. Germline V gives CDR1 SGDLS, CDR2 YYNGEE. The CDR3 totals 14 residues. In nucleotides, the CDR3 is TGTGCCAGCAGCAGGGAACAGTCGGTTTACGAGCAGTACTTC. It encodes CASSREQSVYEQYF. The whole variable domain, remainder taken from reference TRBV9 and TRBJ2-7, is DSGVTQTPKHLITATGQRVTLRCSPRSGDLSVYWYQQSLDQGLQFLIQYYNGEERAKGNILERFSAQQFPDLHSELNLSSLELGDSALYFCASSREQSVYEQYFGPGTRLTVT.

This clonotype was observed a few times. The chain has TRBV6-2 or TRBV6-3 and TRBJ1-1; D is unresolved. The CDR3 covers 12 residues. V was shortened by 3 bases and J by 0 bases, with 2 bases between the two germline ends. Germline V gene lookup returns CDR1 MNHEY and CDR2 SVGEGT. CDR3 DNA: TGTGCCAGCAGTTATATGAACACTGAAGCTTTCTTT. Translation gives CASSYMNTEAFF.

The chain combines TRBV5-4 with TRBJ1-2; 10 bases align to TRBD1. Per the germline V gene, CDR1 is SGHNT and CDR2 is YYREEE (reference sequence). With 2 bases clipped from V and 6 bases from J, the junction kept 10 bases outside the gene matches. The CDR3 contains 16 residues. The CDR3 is CASSLRAGDRGDGYTF. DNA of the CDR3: TGTGCCAGCAGCTTACGAGCCGGGGACAGGGGAGATGGCTACACCTTC.

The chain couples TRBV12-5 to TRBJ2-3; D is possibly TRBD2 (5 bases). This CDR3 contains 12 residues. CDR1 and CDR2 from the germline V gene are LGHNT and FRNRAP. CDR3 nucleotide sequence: TGTGTCTGGACTTCCAGCACAGATACGCAGTATTTT. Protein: CVWTSSTDTQYF.

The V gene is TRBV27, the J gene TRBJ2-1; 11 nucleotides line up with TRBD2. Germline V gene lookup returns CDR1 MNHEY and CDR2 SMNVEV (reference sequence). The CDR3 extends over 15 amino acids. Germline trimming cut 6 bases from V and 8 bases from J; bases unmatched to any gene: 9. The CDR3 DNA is TGTGCCAGCAGCGTCTTAGCGGGGGGGCTCGATGAGCAGTTCTTC. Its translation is CASSVLAGGLDEQFF.

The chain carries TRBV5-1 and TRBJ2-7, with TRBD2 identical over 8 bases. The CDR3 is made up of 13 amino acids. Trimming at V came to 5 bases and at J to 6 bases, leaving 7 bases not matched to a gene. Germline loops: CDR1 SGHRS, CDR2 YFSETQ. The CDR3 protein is CASSISGNSEQYF. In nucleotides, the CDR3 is TGCGCCAGCAGTATTAGCGGGAACAGCGAGCAGTACTTC. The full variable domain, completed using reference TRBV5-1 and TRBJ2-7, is KAGVTQTPRYLIKTRGQQVTLSCSPISGHRSVSWYQQTPGQGLQFLFEYFSETQRNKGNFPGRFSGRQFSNSRSEMNVSTLELGDSALYLCASSISGNSEQYFGPGTRLTVT.

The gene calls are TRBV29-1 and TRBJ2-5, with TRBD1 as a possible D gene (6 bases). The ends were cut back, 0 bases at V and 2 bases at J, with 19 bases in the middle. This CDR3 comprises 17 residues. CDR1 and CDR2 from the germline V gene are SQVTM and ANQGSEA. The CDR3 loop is CSVEDLGQGNRQETQYF. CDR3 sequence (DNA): TGCAGCGTTGAAGATCTAGGGCAGGGGAATCGGCAAGAGACCCAGTACTTC.

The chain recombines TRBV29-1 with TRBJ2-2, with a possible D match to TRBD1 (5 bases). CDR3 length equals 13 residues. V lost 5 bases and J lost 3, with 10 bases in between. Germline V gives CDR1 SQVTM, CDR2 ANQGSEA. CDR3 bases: TGCAGCGTTCGGACACGGGACACCGGGGAGCTGTTTTTT. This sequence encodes CSVRTRDTGELFF.